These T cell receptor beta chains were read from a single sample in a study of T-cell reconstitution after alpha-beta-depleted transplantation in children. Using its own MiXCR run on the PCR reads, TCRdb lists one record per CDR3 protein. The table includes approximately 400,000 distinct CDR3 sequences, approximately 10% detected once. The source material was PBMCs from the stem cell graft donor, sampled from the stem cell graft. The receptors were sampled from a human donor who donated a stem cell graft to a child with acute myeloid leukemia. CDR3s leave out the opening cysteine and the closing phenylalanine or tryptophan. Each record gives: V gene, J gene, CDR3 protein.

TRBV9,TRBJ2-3,ASSNPGGGDTQY
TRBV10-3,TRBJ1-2,AIRLLDRAADGYT
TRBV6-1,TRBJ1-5,ASSGGLLASNQPQH
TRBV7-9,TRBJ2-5,ASRRGQGQETQY
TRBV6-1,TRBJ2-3,ASSEFWTGTDTQY
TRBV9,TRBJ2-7,ASSVGSQMFREQY
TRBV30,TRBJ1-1,ARAQGASTEAF
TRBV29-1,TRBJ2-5,SVVWGSHVGETQY
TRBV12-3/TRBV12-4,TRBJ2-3,ASRPGLVGTDTQY
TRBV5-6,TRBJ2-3,ASSSWGTDTQY
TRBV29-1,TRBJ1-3,SATGRGSSGNTIY
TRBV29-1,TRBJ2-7,SVEWDRGYEQY
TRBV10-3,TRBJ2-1,AISWVGAEQF
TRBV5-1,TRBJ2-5,ASSPPGQGTETQY
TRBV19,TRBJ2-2,ASSRAFTGELF
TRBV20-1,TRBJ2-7,SARKSANYEQY
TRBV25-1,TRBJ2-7,ASSRPGSYEQY
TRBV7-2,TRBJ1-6,ASSSGQVGSPLH
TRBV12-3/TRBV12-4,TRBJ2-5,ASTRDTTITLVETQY
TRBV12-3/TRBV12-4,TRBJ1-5,ASRSDRSDQPQH
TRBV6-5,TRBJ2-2,ASSYARDTGELF
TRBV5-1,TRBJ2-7,ASSLVGYEQY
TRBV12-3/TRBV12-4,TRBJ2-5,ASSLEVGEETQY
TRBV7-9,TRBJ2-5,ASSFPGRREETQY
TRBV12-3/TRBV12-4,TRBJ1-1,ASSSREKTEAF
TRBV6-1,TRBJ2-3,ASSEGALAGFKDTQY
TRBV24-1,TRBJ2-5,ATSVVGAPQETQY
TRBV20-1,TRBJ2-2,SAYSGTSVNTGELF
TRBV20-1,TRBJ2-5,SARDRALKETQY
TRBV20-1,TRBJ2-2,SAIPSGTGELF
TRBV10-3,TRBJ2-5,AIKPALAGDGETQY
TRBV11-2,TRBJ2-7,ASSLGGGGYEQY
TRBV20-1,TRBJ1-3,SARDEGTGAGNTIY